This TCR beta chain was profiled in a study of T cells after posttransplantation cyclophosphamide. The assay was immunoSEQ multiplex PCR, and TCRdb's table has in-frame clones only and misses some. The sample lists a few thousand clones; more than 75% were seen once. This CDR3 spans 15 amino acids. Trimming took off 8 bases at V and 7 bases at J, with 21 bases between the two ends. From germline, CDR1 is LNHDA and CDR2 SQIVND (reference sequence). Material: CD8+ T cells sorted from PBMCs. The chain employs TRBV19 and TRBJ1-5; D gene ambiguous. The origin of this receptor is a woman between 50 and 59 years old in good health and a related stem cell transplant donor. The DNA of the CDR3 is TGTGCCAGTGCAACTTGGGCAGCGGACGCGCAGCCCCAGCATTTT. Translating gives CASATWAADAQPQHF.